The 27 T cell receptor beta chains below were found in one sample sequenced in a study of shared clonotypes between healthy human individuals. TCRdb's copy holds only in-frame clones and misses some; the assay was immunoSEQ multiplex PCR. The table records 730,000 or so clones, about two thirds of them present only once. The specimen sequenced was memory CD4+ T cells sorted from blood. Subset specified: CD45RA-negative fraction. The receptor source for this set is a woman younger than 45 in good health.

This clone appeared once. This sequence joins TRBV7-9 and TRBJ2-5; 7 nucleotides match TRBD1. Trimming took 6 bases from V and 1 from J; bases not matched to a gene: 2. The CDR3 loop spans 13 amino acids. The germline CDR1 and CDR2 sequences are SEHNR and FQNEAQ (reference sequence). CDR3 sequence reads: CASRGQPQETQYF. CDR3 DNA sequence: TGTGCCAGCAGGGGACAGCCCCAAGAGACCCAGTACTTC.

The sample holds one count of this clone. This chain joins TRBV6-1 and TRBJ2-7, with D possibly matching TRBD2 (6 bases). Germline V gene data show CDR1 as MNHNS and CDR2 as SASEGT. The CDR3 covers 15 residues. V lost 2 bases to trimming and J lost 3 bases, with 14 bases between them. The CDR3 loop reads CASSESSGPLYEQYF. Here the CDR3 DNA reads TGTGCCAGCAGTGAATCCAGCGGGCCCCTCTACGAGCAGTACTTC.

The rearrangement links TRBV28 to TRBJ1-2, with D hard to call. The CDR3 length is 12 residues. Trimming took 10 bases from V and 3 from J, leaving 12 bases between them. The germline CDR1 and CDR2 sequences are MDHEN and SYDVKM. CDR3 nucleotide sequence: TGTGCCACCAAGGTGGGCCACTATGGCTACACCTTC. Residues: CATKVGHYGYTF.

This chain connects TRBV19 to TRBJ2-1; D uncertain. Germline V gene sequence: CDR1 LNHDA, CDR2 SQIVND (reference sequence). The germline V and J ends were trimmed by 1 base and 4 bases, with 17 bases remaining between them. There are 17 residues in the CDR3. The chain's CDR3 is CASSIAGSWLTYNEQFF. Here the CDR3 DNA reads TGTGCCAGTAGTATAGCAGGAAGTTGGCTGACATACAATGAGCAGTTCTTC.

This chain uses TRBV6-4 with TRBJ1-2; 9 positions match TRBD1. The J segment lost 7 bases and the V segment lost 6 bases, leaving 6 bases of the junction unmatched. Germline CDR1 MRHNA, CDR2 SNTAGT. This CDR3 has 13 residues. The CDR3 coding sequence is TGTGCCAGCAGGGGGGACAGGGTTGGTGGCTACACCTTC. Residues: CASRGDRVGGYTF.

V and J are TRBV2 and TRBJ1-1, with 7 bases fitting TRBD1. Germline CDR1 SNHLY, CDR2 FYNNEI. CDR3 size: 12 residues. Germline trimming cut 3 bases from V and 10 bases from J; bases unmatched to any gene: 5. The CDR3, as DNA: TGTGCCAGCAGTGAGGGACAGTTGAGAGCTTTCTTT. Translated: CASSEGQLRAFF.

A few counts support this clone. Here the CDR3 reads CASTATINYGYTF. As DNA, the CDR3 is TGTGCCAGCACAGCCACTATTAACTATGGCTACACCTTC. The chain has TRBV28 and TRBJ1-2; D gene unclear. In germline, CDR1 is MDHEN, CDR2 SYDVKM. V shed 7 bases and J shed 1 base, with 10 bases lying between them. The CDR3 extends over 13 amino acids.

The chain has TRBV19 and TRBJ2-1; 14 bases line up with TRBD2. The CDR3 totals 16 residues. Per the germline V gene, CDR1 is LNHDA and CDR2 is SQIVND (reference sequence). Losses at the gene ends were 3 bases for V and 12 bases for J; bases not matched to a gene: 10. The CDR3 reads CASSMLGTSGRLTQFF. For the CDR3, the DNA is TGTGCCAGTAGTATGTTAGGGACTAGCGGGAGATTAACGCAGTTCTTC.

The chain recombines TRBV14 with TRBJ2-1; 8 nucleotides match TRBD1. This CDR3 contains 15 residues. Looked up from germline, CDR1 is SGHDN and CDR2 is FVKESK. V was clipped by 6 bases and J by 6 bases; unmatched bases: 10. CDR3 protein: CASSRNWGQVNEQFF. The CDR3 DNA follows: TGTGCCAGCAGTCGTAACTGGGGACAGGTCAATGAGCAGTTCTTC.

This clone was seen a few times. This rearrangement joins TRBV11-3 to TRBJ1-5; 7 bases match TRBD1. The CDR3 has 17 amino acids. The germline CDR1 and CDR2 sequences are SGHNT and YENEEA. V gave up 1 base and J gave up 5 bases; unmatched junction bases: 11. CDR3: CASSLVGRQGRHQPQHF. The CDR3 nucleotides are TGTGCCAGCAGCTTAGTTGGGAGACAGGGAAGGCATCAGCCCCAGCATTTT.

The chain recombines TRBV9 with TRBJ2-3; 8 bases match TRBD1. The V gene end was trimmed by 0 bases and the J gene end by 3 bases; junction bases not matched to a gene: 3. Germline assignment: CDR1 SGDLS and CDR2 YYNGEE. The CDR3 is 15 amino acids. Here the CDR3 reads CASSVARGHTDTQYF. Here the CDR3 DNA reads TGTGCCAGCAGCGTAGCCAGGGGGCATACAGATACGCAGTATTTT.

The V call is TRBV4-1, the J call TRBJ2-3; TRBD2 is a possible D gene (6 bases). The germline V gene encodes CDR1 MGHRA and CDR2 YSYEKL. Trimming left V 0 bases short and J 0 bases short, with 16 bases between. The CDR3 extends over 18 amino acids. The CDR3 DNA reads TGCGCCAGCAGCCAAGATTGGATGGAGGGTGCTAGCACAGATACGCAGTATTTT. Translation gives CASSQDWMEGASTDTQYF.

The chain uses TRBV10-2 and TRBJ2-7, with 13 bases identical to TRBD2. The CDR3 runs to 16 residues. Germline CDR1 is WSHSY and CDR2 is SAAADI. V lost 6 bases to trimming and J lost 0 bases; unmatched junction nucleotides: 5. CDR3 coding DNA: TGCGCCAGCAGGGGACTAGCGGGGAAAAGCTCCTACGAGCAGTACTTC. This encodes CASRGLAGKSSYEQYF.

This clone was seen a few times. The J gene is TRBJ1-2, the V gene TRBV6-1; D ambiguous. Germline-derived CDR1 and CDR2 are MNHNS and SASEGT. Trimming removed 6 bases at V and 2 bases at J, with 16 bases between. The CDR3 covers 15 residues. The CDR3, as DNA: TGTGCCAGCAGCCCCGGACGGTATGGCAACTATGGCTACACCTTC. Amino acids: CASSPGRYGNYGYTF.

This clone appeared a single time. The CDR3 DNA reads TGTGCCAGCAGCTCCCCATTGGGTGGGCGAGGGGCCAACGTCCTGACTTTC. Translated: CASSSPLGGRGANVLTF. The chain combines TRBV7-9 with TRBJ2-6; D not certain. Trimming took off 4 bases at V and 4 bases at J, with 17 bases between the two ends. The CDR3 covers 17 residues. The V gene's germline CDR1 is SEHNR and CDR2 FQNEAQ (reference sequence).

The rearrangement links TRBV28 to TRBJ1-5; 8 nucleotides align to TRBD1. The V gene end was trimmed by 5 bases and the J gene end by 2 bases; junction bases not matched to a gene: 5. The CDR3 sequence is 15 residues long. Germline V gene lookup returns CDR1 MDHEN and CDR2 SYDVKM. The CDR3: CASSLQTGGNQPQHF. For the CDR3, the DNA is TGTGCCAGCAGTCTACAGACAGGGGGCAATCAGCCCCAGCATTTT.

The chain employs TRBV25-1 and TRBJ2-1; D might be TRBD2 (5 bases). This CDR3 is 11 amino acids long. V was trimmed by 6 bases and J by 10 bases, leaving 10 bases between them. Germline CDR1 MGHDK, CDR2 SYGVNS. The CDR3 DNA follows: TGTGCCAGCAGCGCCAGAGGGGAGCAGTTCTTC. It is translated as CASSARGEQFF. Looking up the rest from reference TRBV25-1 and TRBJ2-1 gives the full variable domain: EADIYQTPRYLVIGTGKKITLECSQTMGHDKMYWYQQDPGMELHLIHYSYGVNSTEKGDLSSESTVSRIRTEHFPLTLESARPSHTSQYLCASSARGEQFFGPGTRLTVL.

This chain's CDR3 is CASSLLVARTYNEQFF. The CDR3 DNA follows: TGTGCCAGCAGCTTATTAGTAGCGCGAACCTACAATGAGCAGTTCTTC. The chain carries TRBV7-3 and TRBJ2-1; TRBD2 is a possible D gene (5 bases). The V gene's germline CDR1 is SGHTA and CDR2 FQGTGA. Trimming removed 2 bases at V and 2 bases at J, with 13 bases between. There are 16 residues in the CDR3. Full variable domain (outside the CDR3, taken from reference TRBV7-3 and TRBJ2-1): GAGVSQTPSNKVTEKGKYVELRCDPISGHTALYWYRQSLGQGPEFLIYFQGTGAADDSGLPNDRFFAVRPEGSVSTLKIQRTERGDSAVYLCASSLLVARTYNEQFFGPGTRLTVL.

Notes on this clone: A much more abundant neighbour one base away suggests this may be a read error. This chain joins TRBV15 and TRBJ2-1, with D uncertain. V gave up 3 bases and J gave up 2 bases, with 5 bases separating them. Germline values: CDR1 LNHNV, CDR2 YYDKDF (reference sequence). This CDR3 comprises 13 residues. CDR3 protein: CATSRETYNEQFF. In DNA form, the CDR3 reads TGTGCCACCAGCAGGGAAACCTACAATGAGCAGTTCTTC.

The J gene is TRBJ2-7, the V gene TRBV6-5; D not certain. Looked up from germline, CDR1 is MNHEY and CDR2 is SVGAGI. This CDR3 has 11 amino acids. V was clipped by 6 bases and J by 5 bases, with 8 bases between them. CDR3 in DNA: TGTGCCAGCAGCTTACACGACGAGCAGTACTTC. It codes for CASSLHDEQYF.

The chain combines TRBV5-1 with TRBJ1-1, with 7 bases aligning to TRBD1. The CDR3 extends over 14 amino acids. Unmatched junction bases numbered 7, after V lost 4 bases and J lost 4 bases. CDR1 is SGHRS and CDR2 is YFSETQ in the germline V gene. Here the CDR3 DNA reads TGCGCCAGCAGCCCGACAGGGACTTCCACTGAAGCTTTCTTT. This encodes CASSPTGTSTEAFF. Based on the CDR3 plus reference TRBV5-1 and TRBJ1-1, the full variable domain is KAGVTQTPRYLIKTRGQQVTLSCSPISGHRSVSWYQQTPGQGLQFLFEYFSETQRNKGNFPGRFSGRQFSNSRSEMNVSTLELGDSALYLCASSPTGTSTEAFFGQGTRLTVV.

The CDR3 spells CASSLTGVGEQYF. The CDR3 DNA reads as TGCGCCAGCAGCTTGACAGGGGTCGGCGAGCAGTACTTC. The gene calls are TRBV5-1 and TRBJ2-7, with 7 bases lining up with TRBD1. Per the germline V gene, CDR1 is SGHRS and CDR2 is YFSETQ. V was clipped by 1 base and J by 6 bases; unmatched bases: 4. The CDR3 spans 13 residues.

This clone was counted a few times. The chain joins TRBV5-6 to TRBJ2-2, with 8 bases fitting TRBD1. This CDR3 is built from 13 residues. V shed 7 bases, J shed 6 bases, and the junction held 5 bases outside the gene matches. Germline CDR1 SGHDT, CDR2 YYEEEE. The CDR3 nucleotides read TGTGCCAGCTCAGAGGACAGGGCCGGGGAGCTGTTTTTT. The encoded protein is CASSEDRAGELFF. The whole variable domain, remainder taken from reference TRBV5-6 and TRBJ2-2, is DAGVTQSPTHLIKTRGQQVTLRCSPKSGHDTVSWYQQALGQGPQFIFQYYEEEERQRGNFPDRFSGHQFPNYSSELNVNALLLGDSALYLCASSEDRAGELFFGEGSRLTVL.

The J gene is TRBJ1-5, the V gene TRBV6-1, with no clear D. CDR3 length: 19 amino acids. Germline CDR1 MNHNS, CDR2 SASEGT. V was pared by 1 base and J by 2 bases, with 21 bases between. CDR3 residues: CASSEEGTALVDGNQPQHF. CDR3 nucleotides: TGTGCCAGCAGTGAAGAGGGAACAGCCCTAGTTGATGGCAATCAGCCCCAGCATTTT.

In DNA form, the CDR3 reads TGTGCCAGCAGTCCCCCCGGGAGCTTCATCGATGAGCAGTTCTTC. Translation: CASSPPGSFIDEQFF. V is TRBV28 and J is TRBJ2-1; perhaps TRBD2 as D (6 bases). The CDR3 contains 15 residues. Trimming pared 5 bases from V and 8 bases from J, leaving 19 bases between. Germline V gene sequence: CDR1 MDHEN, CDR2 SYDVKM.

The CDR3 loop reads CASSLWGGAETQYF. In DNA, the CDR3 is TGCGCCAGCAGCTTGTGGGGGGGCGCAGAGACCCAGTACTTC. The chain combines TRBV5-1 with TRBJ2-5; a weak D match, TRBD2 (7 bases). CDR1 and CDR2 (germline): SGHRS, YFSETQ. Trimming cost V 1 base and J 4 bases, with 11 bases left between them. This CDR3 has 14 residues.

The rearrangement joins TRBV19 to TRBJ2-7; 8 nucleotides match TRBD1. V was clipped by 2 bases and J by 3 bases; unmatched bases: 3. CDR1 LNHDA and CDR2 SQIVND come from the germline V gene (reference sequence). The length of the CDR3 is 14 residues. The CDR3 DNA follows: TGTGCCAGTAGTATACAGGGGGCCCTCTACGAGCAGTACTTC. It translates to CASSIQGALYEQYF.